A selection of T cell receptor beta chains follows, all from one sample in a study of shared clonotypes between healthy human individuals. The repertoire was sequenced with immunoSEQ multiplex PCR; TCRdb's copy has only in-frame clones and lacks some. The sample contains some 2 million clones, 85% to 95% of which appear only once. The specimen sequenced was naive CD4+ T cells sorted from blood. Receptor source: a man aged 18 to 29 in good health. Both conserved end residues are trimmed from each CDR3. Each record gives: clone size, J gene, V gene, CDR3 protein. Expanded clones are given a class, and other clones once, few, many or no size at all.

abundance: -
j_gene: TRBJ2-4
v_gene: TRBV4-3
CDR3aa: ASSQDSGQGLGSKNIQY

abundance: -
j_gene: TRBJ1-2
v_gene: TRBV6-5
CDR3aa: ASSPSGAANYGYT

abundance: -
j_gene: TRBJ1-2
v_gene: TRBV10-3
CDR3aa: AISDRTLSNYGYT

abundance: -
j_gene: TRBJ2-3
v_gene: TRBV10-3
CDR3aa: AISLFKEGTQY

abundance: -
j_gene: TRBJ2-1
v_gene: TRBV29-1
CDR3aa: SAQGQKMYNEQF

abundance: -
j_gene: TRBJ2-2
v_gene: TRBV10-2
CDR3aa: ASSEASGTNTGELF

abundance: -
j_gene: TRBJ2-7
v_gene: TRBV7-9
CDR3aa: ASSLGGTARSYEQY

abundance: few
j_gene: TRBJ2-1
v_gene: TRBV5-6
CDR3aa: ASSGTSGSRFENEQF

abundance: -
j_gene: TRBJ2-2
v_gene: TRBV19
CDR3aa: ASSIIWAGVNTGELF

abundance: -
j_gene: TRBJ2-2
v_gene: TRBV7-2
CDR3aa: ASSLAAVTGELF

abundance: -
j_gene: TRBJ1-2
v_gene: TRBV28
CDR3aa: ASSFPTGSNYGYT

abundance: -
j_gene: TRBJ1-1
v_gene: TRBV5-6
CDR3aa: ASTQTRQGKRDTEAF

abundance: -
j_gene: TRBJ1-1
v_gene: TRBV11-2
CDR3aa: ASSSKAGTEAF

abundance: -
j_gene: TRBJ2-3
v_gene: TRBV5-1
CDR3aa: ASSFDGRFQDTQY

abundance: -
j_gene: TRBJ1-5
v_gene: TRBV6-1
CDR3aa: ASSALGGQLRWFNNQPQH

abundance: once
j_gene: TRBJ2-5
v_gene: TRBV9
CDR3aa: ASSRPQETQY

abundance: -
j_gene: TRBJ1-6
v_gene: TRBV28
CDR3aa: ASSLGGGLRTGSPLH

abundance: -
j_gene: TRBJ1-4
v_gene: TRBV6-1
CDR3aa: ASNRDKAANEKLF

abundance: few
j_gene: TRBJ1-2
v_gene: TRBV5-6
CDR3aa: ASSLMSNYGYT

abundance: -
j_gene: TRBJ1-6
v_gene: TRBV6-5
CDR3aa: ASSPPGFNSPLH

abundance: -
j_gene: TRBJ1-4
v_gene: TRBV10-2
CDR3aa: ASSRTQGAGEKLF

abundance: -
j_gene: TRBJ2-2
v_gene: TRBV10-1
CDR3aa: ASSESARGELF

abundance: -
j_gene: TRBJ1-4
v_gene: TRBV5-4
CDR3aa: ASSKTAQTNEKLF

abundance: -
j_gene: TRBJ2-1
v_gene: TRBV11-3
CDR3aa: ASSIGQSNEQF

abundance: -
j_gene: TRBJ2-7
v_gene: TRBV6-1
CDR3aa: ASSSYEGVGYEQY

abundance: few
j_gene: TRBJ1-5
v_gene: TRBV19
CDR3aa: ASSIPTGQKAQPQH

abundance: -
j_gene: TRBJ1-6
v_gene: TRBV6-1
CDR3aa: ASSRDRYQNSPLH

abundance: -
j_gene: TRBJ2-5
v_gene: TRBV10-3
CDR3aa: AISESRDSREYEETQY

abundance: -
j_gene: TRBJ2-7
v_gene: TRBV4-1
CDR3aa: ASSQEKRQGDTYEQY

abundance: -
j_gene: TRBJ1-3
v_gene: TRBV7-2
CDR3aa: ASSLGFGSGNTIY

abundance: -
j_gene: TRBJ1-3
v_gene: TRBV6-4
CDR3aa: ASKSSGTVGNTIY

abundance: -
j_gene: TRBJ2-7
v_gene: TRBV5-1
CDR3aa: ASSSRDIYEQY

abundance: -
j_gene: TRBJ2-5
v_gene: TRBV28
CDR3aa: ASSLLQGAGETQY

abundance: -
j_gene: TRBJ2-1
v_gene: TRBV11-2
CDR3aa: ASSLRTGGSSYNEQF

abundance: -
j_gene: TRBJ2-7
v_gene: TRBV11-3
CDR3aa: ASSFGTAYEQY

abundance: -
j_gene: TRBJ2-1
v_gene: TRBV5-4
CDR3aa: ASSSGAGLTYNEQF

abundance: -
j_gene: TRBJ1-5
v_gene: TRBV5-3
CDR3aa: ARSPGYPYRSNQPQH

abundance: -
j_gene: TRBJ2-5
v_gene: TRBV20-1
CDR3aa: SPAQETQY

abundance: -
j_gene: TRBJ1-5
v_gene: TRBV9
CDR3aa: ASSPSPHQPQH

abundance: -
j_gene: TRBJ2-3
v_gene: TRBV11-2
CDR3aa: ASSQTGVGTDTQY

abundance: -
j_gene: TRBJ1-4
v_gene: TRBV30
CDR3aa: AWAGEGPTNEKLF

abundance: -
j_gene: TRBJ2-3
v_gene: TRBV11-2
CDR3aa: ASSLSPGDTQY

abundance: -
j_gene: TRBJ2-3
v_gene: TRBV2
CDR3aa: ASDPGADTQY

abundance: -
j_gene: TRBJ1-1
v_gene: TRBV6-1
CDR3aa: ASTRGQGGEAF

abundance: -
j_gene: TRBJ1-1
v_gene: TRBV5-1
CDR3aa: ASNWGENTEAF

abundance: once
j_gene: TRBJ1-1
v_gene: TRBV7-9
CDR3aa: ASSFTGISAEAF

abundance: -
j_gene: TRBJ2-5
v_gene: TRBV18
CDR3aa: ASSPPLGLQETQY

abundance: -
j_gene: TRBJ2-7
v_gene: TRBV27
CDR3aa: ASSLLDGAYEQY

abundance: -
j_gene: TRBJ2-7
v_gene: TRBV6-6
CDR3aa: ASSYNPGYEQY

abundance: once
j_gene: TRBJ2-2
v_gene: TRBV2
CDR3aa: ASSLNSIIGELF